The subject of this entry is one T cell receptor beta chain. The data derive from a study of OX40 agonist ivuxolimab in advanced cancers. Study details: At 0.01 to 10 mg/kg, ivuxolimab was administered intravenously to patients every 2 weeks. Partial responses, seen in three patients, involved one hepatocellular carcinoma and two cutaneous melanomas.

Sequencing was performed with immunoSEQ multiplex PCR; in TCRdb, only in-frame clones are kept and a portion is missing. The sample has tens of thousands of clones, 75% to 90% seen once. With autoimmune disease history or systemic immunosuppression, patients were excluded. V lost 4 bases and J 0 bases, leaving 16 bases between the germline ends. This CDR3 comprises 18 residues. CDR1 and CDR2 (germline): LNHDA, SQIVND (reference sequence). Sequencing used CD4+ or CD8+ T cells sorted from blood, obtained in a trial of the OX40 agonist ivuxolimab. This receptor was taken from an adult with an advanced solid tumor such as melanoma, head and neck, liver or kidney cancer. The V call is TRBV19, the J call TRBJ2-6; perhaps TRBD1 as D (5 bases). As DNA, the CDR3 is TGTGCCAGTAGTACCGAAGGGGTGGGTATCTCTGGGGCCAACGTCCTGACTTTC. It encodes CASSTEGVGISGANVLTF.